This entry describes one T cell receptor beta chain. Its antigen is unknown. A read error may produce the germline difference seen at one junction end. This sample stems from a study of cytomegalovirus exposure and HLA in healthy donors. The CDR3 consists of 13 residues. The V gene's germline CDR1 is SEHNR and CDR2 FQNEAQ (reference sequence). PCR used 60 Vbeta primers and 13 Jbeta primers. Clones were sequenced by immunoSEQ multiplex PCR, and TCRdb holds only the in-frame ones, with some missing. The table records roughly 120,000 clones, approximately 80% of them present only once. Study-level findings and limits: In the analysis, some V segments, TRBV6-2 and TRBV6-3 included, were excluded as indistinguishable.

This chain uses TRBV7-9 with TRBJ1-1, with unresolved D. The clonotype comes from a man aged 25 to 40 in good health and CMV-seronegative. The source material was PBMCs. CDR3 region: CSSSLGRETEAFF. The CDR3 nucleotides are TGTTCCAGCAGCTTGGGGAGGGAGACTGAAGCTTTCTTT.